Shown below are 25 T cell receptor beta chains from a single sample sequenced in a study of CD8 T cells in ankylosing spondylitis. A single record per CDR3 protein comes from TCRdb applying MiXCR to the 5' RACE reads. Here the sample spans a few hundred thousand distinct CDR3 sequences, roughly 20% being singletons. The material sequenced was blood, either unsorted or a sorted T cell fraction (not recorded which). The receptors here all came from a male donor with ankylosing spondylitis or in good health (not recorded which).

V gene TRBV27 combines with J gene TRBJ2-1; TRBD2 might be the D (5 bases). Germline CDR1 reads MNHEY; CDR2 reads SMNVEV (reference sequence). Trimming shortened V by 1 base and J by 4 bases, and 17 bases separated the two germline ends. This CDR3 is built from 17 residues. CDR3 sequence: CASSLLPGKKGYNEQFF. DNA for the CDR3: TGTGCCAGCAGTTTATTGCCGGGGAAAAAAGGATACAATGAGCAGTTCTTC.

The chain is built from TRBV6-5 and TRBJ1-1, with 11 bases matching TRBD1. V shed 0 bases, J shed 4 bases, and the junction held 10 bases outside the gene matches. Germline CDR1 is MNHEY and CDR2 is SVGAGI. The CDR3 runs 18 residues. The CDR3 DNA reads TGTGCCAGCAGTTACTCTTTGTATTTCGGGACAGGGGGCACTGAAGCTTTCTTT. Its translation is CASSYSLYFGTGGTEAFF.

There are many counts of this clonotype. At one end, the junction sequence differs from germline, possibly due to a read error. Written as DNA, the CDR3 is TGTGCCAGCAGTTCCGGGACAGGGTCCTACGAGCAGTACTTC. As protein: CASSSGTGSYEQYF. The rearrangement joins TRBV5-1 to TRBJ2-7; 9 bases fit TRBD1. Germline CDR1 reads SGHRS; CDR2 reads YFSETQ. The CDR3 totals 14 residues.

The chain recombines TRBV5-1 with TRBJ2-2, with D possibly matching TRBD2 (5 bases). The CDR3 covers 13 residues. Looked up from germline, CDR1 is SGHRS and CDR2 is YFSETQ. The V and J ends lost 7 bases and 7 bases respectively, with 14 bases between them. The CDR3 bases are TGCGCCAGCGAGGATGGAGGTGGCGGGGAGCTGTTTTTT. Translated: CASEDGGGGELFF.

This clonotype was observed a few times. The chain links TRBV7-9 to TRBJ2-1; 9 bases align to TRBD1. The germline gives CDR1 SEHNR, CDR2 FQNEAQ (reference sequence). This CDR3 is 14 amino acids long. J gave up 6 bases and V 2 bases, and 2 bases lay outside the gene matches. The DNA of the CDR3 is TGTGCCAGCAGCTTAAGGGACAGGGCCAATGAGCAGTTCTTC. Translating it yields CASSLRDRANEQFF.

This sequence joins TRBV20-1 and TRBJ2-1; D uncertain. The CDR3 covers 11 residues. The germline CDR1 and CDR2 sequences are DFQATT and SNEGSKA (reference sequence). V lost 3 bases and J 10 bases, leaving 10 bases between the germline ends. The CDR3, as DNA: TGCAGTGCTAGGGCCCCCCACGAGCAGTTCTTC. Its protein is CSARAPHEQFF.

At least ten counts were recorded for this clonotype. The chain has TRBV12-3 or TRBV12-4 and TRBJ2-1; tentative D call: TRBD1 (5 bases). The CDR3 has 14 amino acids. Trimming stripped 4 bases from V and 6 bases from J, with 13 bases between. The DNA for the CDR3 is TGTGCCAGCAGTTCGGTGGGGCCCTTCAATGAGCAGTTCTTC. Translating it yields CASSSVGPFNEQFF.

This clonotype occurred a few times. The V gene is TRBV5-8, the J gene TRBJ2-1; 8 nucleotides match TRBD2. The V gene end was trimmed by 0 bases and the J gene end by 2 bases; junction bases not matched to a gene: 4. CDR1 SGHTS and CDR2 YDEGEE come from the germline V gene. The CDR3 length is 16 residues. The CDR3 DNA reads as TGTGCCAGCAGCTTGGGGGGTAGCGGGGCCTACAATGAGCAGTTCTTC. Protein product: CASSLGGSGAYNEQFF.

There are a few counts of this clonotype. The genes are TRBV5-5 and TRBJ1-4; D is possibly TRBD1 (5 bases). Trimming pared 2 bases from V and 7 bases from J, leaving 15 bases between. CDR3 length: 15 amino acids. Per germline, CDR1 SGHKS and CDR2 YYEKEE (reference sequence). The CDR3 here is CASSFSAGTGEKLFF. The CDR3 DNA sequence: TGTGCCAGCAGCTTTTCGGCAGGGACGGGTGAAAAACTGTTTTTT.

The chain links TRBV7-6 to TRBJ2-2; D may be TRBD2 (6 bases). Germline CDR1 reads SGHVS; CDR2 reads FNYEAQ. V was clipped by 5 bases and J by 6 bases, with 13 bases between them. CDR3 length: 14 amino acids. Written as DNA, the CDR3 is TGTGCCAGCAGCCCCCTCGGAGGGTCCGGGGAGCTGTTTTTT. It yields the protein CASSPLGGSGELFF.

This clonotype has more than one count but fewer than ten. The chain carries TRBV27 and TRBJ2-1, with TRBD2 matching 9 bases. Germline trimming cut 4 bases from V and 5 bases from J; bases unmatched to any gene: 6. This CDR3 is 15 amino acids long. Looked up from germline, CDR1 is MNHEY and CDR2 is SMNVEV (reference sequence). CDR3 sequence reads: CASSYKAGGHNEQFF. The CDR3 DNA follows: TGTGCCAGCAGTTATAAAGCGGGGGGTCACAATGAGCAGTTCTTC.

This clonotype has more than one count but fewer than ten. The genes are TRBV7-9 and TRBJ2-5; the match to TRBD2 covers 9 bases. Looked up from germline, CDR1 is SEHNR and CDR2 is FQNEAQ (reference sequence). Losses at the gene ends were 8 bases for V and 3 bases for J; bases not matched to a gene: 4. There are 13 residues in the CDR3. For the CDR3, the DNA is TGTGCCAGCGGGCAGCGGGGGGAAGAGACCCAGTACTTC. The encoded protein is CASGQRGEETQYF.

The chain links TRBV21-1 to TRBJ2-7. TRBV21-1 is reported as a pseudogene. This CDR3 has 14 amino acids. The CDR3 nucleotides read TGTGCCAGCAGCAACGCAGGGGAGCCCTACGAGCAGTACTTC. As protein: CASSNAGEPYEQYF.

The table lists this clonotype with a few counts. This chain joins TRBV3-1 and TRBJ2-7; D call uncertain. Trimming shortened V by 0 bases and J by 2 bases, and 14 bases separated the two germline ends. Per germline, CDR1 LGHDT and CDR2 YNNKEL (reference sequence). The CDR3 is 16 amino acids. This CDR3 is CASSQDMASVAYEQYF. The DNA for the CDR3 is TGTGCCAGCAGCCAAGATATGGCGTCAGTAGCCTACGAGCAGTACTTC.

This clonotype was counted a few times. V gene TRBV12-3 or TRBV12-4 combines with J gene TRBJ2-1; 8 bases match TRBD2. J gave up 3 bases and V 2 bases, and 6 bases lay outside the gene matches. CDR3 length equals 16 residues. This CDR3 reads CASSLLTSGGYNEQFF. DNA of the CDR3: TGTGCCAGCAGTTTATTGACCAGCGGGGGCTACAATGAGCAGTTCTTC.

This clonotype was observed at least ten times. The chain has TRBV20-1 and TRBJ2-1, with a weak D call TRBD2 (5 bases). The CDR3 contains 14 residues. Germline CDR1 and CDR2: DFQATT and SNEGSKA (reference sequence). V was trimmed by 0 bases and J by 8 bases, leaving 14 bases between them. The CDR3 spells CSARDLASFYEQFF. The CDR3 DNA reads TGCAGTGCTAGAGATCTGGCTAGCTTCTATGAGCAGTTCTTC.

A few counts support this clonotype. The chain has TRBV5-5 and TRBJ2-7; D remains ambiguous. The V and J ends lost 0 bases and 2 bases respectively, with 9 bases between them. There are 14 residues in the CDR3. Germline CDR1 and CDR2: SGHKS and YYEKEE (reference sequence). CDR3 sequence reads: CASSLGPGTYEQYF. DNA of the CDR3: TGTGCCAGCAGCTTGGGTCCAGGCACCTACGAGCAGTACTTC.

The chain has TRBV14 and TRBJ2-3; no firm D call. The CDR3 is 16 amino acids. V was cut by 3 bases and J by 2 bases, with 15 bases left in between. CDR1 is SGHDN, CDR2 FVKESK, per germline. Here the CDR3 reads CASSQVYVGDTDTQYF. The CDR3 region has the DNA TGTGCCAGCAGCCAGGTCTATGTTGGGGACACAGATACGCAGTATTTT.

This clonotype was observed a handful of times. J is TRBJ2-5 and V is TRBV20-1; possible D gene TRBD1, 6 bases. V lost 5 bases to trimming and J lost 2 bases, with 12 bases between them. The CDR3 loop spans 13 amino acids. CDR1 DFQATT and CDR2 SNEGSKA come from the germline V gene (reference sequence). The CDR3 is CSAPTGLQETQYF. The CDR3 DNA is TGCAGTGCTCCAACAGGGCTGCAAGAGACCCAGTACTTC.

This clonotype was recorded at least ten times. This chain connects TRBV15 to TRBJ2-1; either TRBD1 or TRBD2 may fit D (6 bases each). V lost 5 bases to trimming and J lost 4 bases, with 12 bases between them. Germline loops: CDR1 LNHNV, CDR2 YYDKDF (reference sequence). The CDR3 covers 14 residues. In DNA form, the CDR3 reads TGTGCCACCAGCGACGGGGGCGTATACAATGAGCAGTTCTTC. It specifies CATSDGGVYNEQFF. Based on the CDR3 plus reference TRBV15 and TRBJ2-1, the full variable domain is DAMVIQNPRYQVTQFGKPVTLSCSQTLNHNVMYWYQQKSSQAPKLLFHYYDKDFNNEADTPDNFQSRRPNTSFCFLDIRSPGLGDTAMYLCATSDGGVYNEQFFGPGTRLTVL.

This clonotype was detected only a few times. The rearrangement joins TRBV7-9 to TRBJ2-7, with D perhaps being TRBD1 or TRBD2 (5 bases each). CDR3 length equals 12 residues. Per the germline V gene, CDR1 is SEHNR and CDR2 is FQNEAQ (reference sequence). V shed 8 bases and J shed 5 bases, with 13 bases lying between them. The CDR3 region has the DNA TGTGCCAGCCGGGGCCTGGGCGACGAGCAGTACTTC. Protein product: CASRGLGDEQYF.

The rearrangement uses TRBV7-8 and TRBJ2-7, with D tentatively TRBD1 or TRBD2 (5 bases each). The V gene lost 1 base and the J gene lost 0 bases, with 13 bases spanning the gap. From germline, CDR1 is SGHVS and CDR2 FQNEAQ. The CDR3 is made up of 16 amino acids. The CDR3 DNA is TGTGCCAGCAGCTTAGTGGGACGGCTGAGCTCCTACGAGCAGTACTTC. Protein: CASSLVGRLSSYEQYF.

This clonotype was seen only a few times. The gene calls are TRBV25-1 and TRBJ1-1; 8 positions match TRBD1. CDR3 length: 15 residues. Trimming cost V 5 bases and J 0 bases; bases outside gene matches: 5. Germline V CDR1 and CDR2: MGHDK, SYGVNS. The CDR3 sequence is CASSRGTGMNTEAFF. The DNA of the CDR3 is TGTGCCAGCAGTCGCGGGACAGGAATGAACACTGAAGCTTTCTTT.

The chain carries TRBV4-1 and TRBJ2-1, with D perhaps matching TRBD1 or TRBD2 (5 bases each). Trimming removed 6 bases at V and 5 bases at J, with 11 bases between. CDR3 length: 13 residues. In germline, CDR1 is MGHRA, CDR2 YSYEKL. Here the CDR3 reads CASSRDDHNEQFF. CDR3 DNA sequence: TGCGCCAGCAGTCGGGACGACCACAATGAGCAGTTCTTC.

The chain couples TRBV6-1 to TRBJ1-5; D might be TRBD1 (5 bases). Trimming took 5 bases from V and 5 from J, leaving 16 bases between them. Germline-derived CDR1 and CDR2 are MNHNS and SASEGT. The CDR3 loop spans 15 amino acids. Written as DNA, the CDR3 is TGTGCCAGCAGTCCCGACAGCCAGTCGTATCAGCCCCAGCATTTT. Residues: CASSPDSQSYQPQHF.